Below are 22 T cell receptor beta chains sequenced from a single sample in a study of T cell responses to AZD1222 COVID-19 vaccine. Libraries were prepared by immunoSEQ multiplex PCR; TCRdb keeps only in-frame clonotypes and omits some of them. Of approximately 140,000 clones in the sample, around 90% were seen once. This sample comprised peripheral blood, obtained 28 days after the second AZD1222 dose. Receptors were obtained from an adult who received the AZD1222 COVID-19 vaccine.

This chain links TRBV6-5 with TRBJ1-1; D may be TRBD1 (5 bases). Trimming stripped 0 bases from V and 7 bases from J, with 12 bases between. Germline V CDR1 and CDR2: MNHEY, SVGAGI. This CDR3 spans 14 amino acids. CDR3 nucleotides: TGTGCCAGCAGTTACTCAACCCGGGACGGTGAAGCTTTCTTT. Translation: CASSYSTRDGEAFF.

The chain combines TRBV7-6 with TRBJ2-1, with TRBD2 matching 7 bases. Per germline, CDR1 SGHVS and CDR2 FNYEAQ. Trimming took 1 base from V and 6 from J; bases not matched to a gene: 18. The CDR3 sequence is 19 residues long. The CDR3 DNA is TGTGCCAGCAGCTTAGTGGTAGAGGTCTACGCGGGAGTTCGCAATGAGCAGTTCTTC. It yields the protein CASSLVVEVYAGVRNEQFF.

This clone was detected only a few times. This chain joins TRBV7-7 and TRBJ2-1, with 11 positions matching TRBD2. J gave up 4 bases and V 6 bases, and 5 bases lay outside the gene matches. Germline assignment: CDR1 SSHAT and CDR2 FNYEAQ (reference sequence). The CDR3 extends over 15 amino acids. CDR3 sequence (DNA): TGTGCCAGCAGTAGCGGGAGGGCCGGATACAATGAGCAGTTCTTC. Translated, it gives CASSSGRAGYNEQFF.

The J gene is TRBJ2-3, the V gene TRBV5-1; D gene unclear. The germline CDR1 and CDR2 sequences are SGHRS and YFSETQ. Trimming left V 1 base short and J 2 bases short, with 14 bases between. There are 16 residues in the CDR3. The DNA for the CDR3 is TGCGCCAGCAGCTTGAACGCCGAAGACATCACAGATACGCAGTATTTT. The encoded protein is CASSLNAEDITDTQYF.

The chain is built from TRBV7-2 and TRBJ2-1, with 9 bases identical to TRBD1. With V trimmed by 0 bases and J by 7 bases, 10 bases remained unmatched. Per germline, CDR1 SGHTA and CDR2 FQGNSA. CDR3 length: 17 residues. CDR3 DNA: TGTGCCAGCAGCTTAGCTTGGGACAGGGAGGTTAGGAATGAGCAGTTCTTC. Its protein product is CASSLAWDREVRNEQFF.

The chain is built from TRBV9 and TRBJ2-7; 8 positions agree with TRBD1. The CDR3 consists of 16 residues. Losses at the gene ends were 0 bases for V and 5 bases for J; bases not matched to a gene: 10. Germline V gene data show CDR1 as SGDLS and CDR2 as YYNGEE. The CDR3 protein is CASSVVGGQGVNEQYF. CDR3 bases: TGTGCCAGCAGCGTAGTAGGCGGACAGGGTGTAAACGAGCAGTACTTC.

The chain is built from TRBV5-1 and TRBJ2-3, with D maybe TRBD2 (6 bases). V lost 0 bases and J 0 bases, leaving 8 bases between the germline ends. CDR1 SGHRS and CDR2 YFSETQ come from the germline V gene. The CDR3 covers 15 residues. The CDR3: CASSLVRGSTDTQYF. For the CDR3, the DNA is TGCGCCAGCAGCTTGGTTCGGGGGAGCACAGATACGCAGTATTTT.

The chain is built from TRBV7-2 and TRBJ2-1, with 12 nucleotides matching TRBD2. V trimming: 4 bases; J trimming: 7 bases; junction bases outside the gene matches: 11. CDR1 and CDR2 from the germline V gene are SGHTA and FQGNSA. This CDR3 is built from 17 residues. CDR3 in amino acids: CASSSSGLAGLSNEQFF. The CDR3 DNA reads as TGTGCCAGCAGCTCATCAGGACTAGCGGGACTCTCGAATGAGCAGTTCTTC.

The CDR3 region is CATRHRGGYNEQFF. The CDR3 coding sequence is TGTGCCACCCGTCACAGGGGCGGATACAATGAGCAGTTCTTC. The chain has TRBV6-5 and TRBJ2-1; TRBD1 matches at 7 bases. CDR1 is MNHEY, CDR2 SVGAGI, per germline. The CDR3 spans 14 residues. The ends lost 10 bases at V and 4 bases at J; junction bases unmatched: 10.

This clone was observed a few times. The rearrangement links TRBV6-5 to TRBJ2-7; weak D call: TRBD1 (6 bases). The CDR3 totals 15 residues. Germline loops: CDR1 MNHEY, CDR2 SVGAGI. V lost 6 bases, J lost 3 bases, and 18 bases lay in between. The CDR3 protein is CASSQDGTPFYEQYF. DNA for the CDR3: TGTGCCAGCAGCCAAGACGGGACACCGTTCTACGAGCAGTACTTC.

The genes are TRBV5-1 and TRBJ2-1; 9 nucleotides match TRBD2. Trimming took 1 base from V and 5 from J; bases not matched to a gene: 4. Germline lookup yields CDR1 SGHRS and CDR2 YFSETQ. The CDR3 extends over 15 amino acids. The chain's CDR3 is CASSLRTSADNEQFF. DNA of the CDR3: TGCGCCAGCAGCTTGAGGACTAGCGCTGACAATGAGCAGTTCTTC.

CDR3 loop: CASSLESSGSSEQFF. The CDR3 nucleotides are TGCGCCAGCAGCTTGGAGTCTAGCGGGAGTAGTGAGCAGTTCTTC. The V call is TRBV5-1, the J call TRBJ2-1; TRBD2 agrees at 10 bases. The CDR3 consists of 15 residues. Germline V gives CDR1 SGHRS, CDR2 YFSETQ. V was clipped by 0 bases and J by 9 bases; unmatched bases: 6.

Only a few counts were recorded for this clone. CDR3: CATSSQGLAGGPDTQYF. As DNA, the CDR3 is TGTGCCACCAGCAGCCAAGGACTAGCGGGAGGACCGGATACGCAGTATTTT. The chain has TRBV15 and TRBJ2-3, with 14 nucleotides matching TRBD2. With 3 bases clipped from V and 6 bases from J, the junction kept 8 bases outside the gene matches. Germline CDR1 reads LNHNV; CDR2 reads YYDKDF (reference sequence). The length of the CDR3 is 17 residues.

The genes are TRBV6-5 and TRBJ1-2, with D unclear. The length of the CDR3 is 14 residues. Germline CDR1 is MNHEY and CDR2 is SVGAGI. Trimming left V 7 bases short and J 2 bases short, with 14 bases between. The CDR3 loop is CASKEGGSNYGYTF. The CDR3 DNA sequence: TGTGCCAGCAAGGAGGGCGGATCAAACTATGGCTACACCTTC.

Here the CDR3 reads CATSRDTLNYGYTF. The CDR3 nucleotides are TGTGCCACCAGCCGGGACACCCTTAACTATGGCTACACCTTC. The chain joins TRBV15 to TRBJ1-2; D perhaps matches TRBD1 (6 bases). Germline CDR1 and CDR2: LNHNV and YYDKDF (reference sequence). The CDR3 consists of 14 residues. Trimming took off 5 bases at V and 1 base at J, with 11 bases between the two ends.

The chain couples TRBV6-5 to TRBJ2-3; TRBD2 is a possible D gene (6 bases). Germline lookup yields CDR1 MNHEY and CDR2 SVGAGI. V lost 5 bases to trimming and J lost 3 bases, with 15 bases between them. This CDR3 has 15 residues. CDR3 nucleotides: TGTGCCAGCAGTACCGGGACTCATCGGACAGATACGCAGTATTTT. The encoded protein is CASSTGTHRTDTQYF.

The CDR3 sequence: CASSQNRGARSQETQYF. The CDR3, as DNA: TGTGCCAGCAGCCAAAATCGGGGGGCCAGGTCCCAAGAGACCCAGTACTTC. The chain combines TRBV5-5 with TRBJ2-5; D is perhaps TRBD2 (7 bases). This CDR3 contains 17 residues. Germline CDR1 SGHKS, CDR2 YYEKEE (reference sequence). Trimming took off 4 bases at V and 1 base at J, with 20 bases between the two ends.

J is TRBJ2-7 and V is TRBV18; TRBD1 matches at 7 bases. Trimming removed 2 bases from V and 4 bases from J; junction bases left unmatched: 11. CDR1 and CDR2 from the germline V gene are KGHSH and LQKENI. This CDR3 is built from 16 residues. CDR3 loop: CASSPTTPGQPYEQYF. CDR3 in DNA: TGTGCCAGCTCACCAACCACACCGGGACAGCCTTACGAGCAGTACTTC.

The rearrangement links TRBV11-3 to TRBJ2-3; D is possibly TRBD1 (6 bases). The CDR3 extends over 14 amino acids. The germline gives CDR1 SGHNT, CDR2 YENEEA. V was pared by 8 bases and J by 1 base, with 13 bases between. The CDR3 sequence: CASASGVGTDTQYF. The CDR3 coding sequence is TGTGCCAGCGCCTCAGGGGTGGGCACAGATACGCAGTATTTT.

The chain recombines TRBV5-6 with TRBJ2-2; 13 bases are a match to TRBD2. This CDR3 comprises 17 residues. Germline CDR1 is SGHDT and CDR2 is YYEEEE. The V segment lost 7 bases and the J segment 0 bases; nucleotides outside the gene matches: 6. The CDR3: CASRGTSGTANTGELFF. The CDR3 bases are TGTGCCAGCCGGGGGACTAGCGGGACCGCGAACACCGGGGAGCTGTTTTTT.

This chain uses TRBV15 with TRBJ1-5; perhaps TRBD1 as D (5 bases). V was cut by 2 bases and J by 5 bases, with 13 bases left in between. Germline CDR1 and CDR2: LNHNV and YYDKDF (reference sequence). CDR3 length: 15 residues. This chain's CDR3 is CATSRRDGGDQPQHF. In DNA, the CDR3 is TGTGCCACCAGCAGACGGGACGGGGGAGATCAGCCCCAGCATTTT.

The V call is TRBV27, the J call TRBJ2-5; D is possibly TRBD2 (5 bases). This CDR3 is built from 14 residues. Trimming pared 5 bases from V and 5 bases from J, leaving 15 bases between. The germline V gene has CDR1 MNHEY and CDR2 SMNVEV (reference sequence). CDR3 sequence (DNA): TGTGCCAGCAGTGGCGGGTCTCCCGCGGAGACCCAGTACTTC. Encoded protein: CASSGGSPAETQYF.